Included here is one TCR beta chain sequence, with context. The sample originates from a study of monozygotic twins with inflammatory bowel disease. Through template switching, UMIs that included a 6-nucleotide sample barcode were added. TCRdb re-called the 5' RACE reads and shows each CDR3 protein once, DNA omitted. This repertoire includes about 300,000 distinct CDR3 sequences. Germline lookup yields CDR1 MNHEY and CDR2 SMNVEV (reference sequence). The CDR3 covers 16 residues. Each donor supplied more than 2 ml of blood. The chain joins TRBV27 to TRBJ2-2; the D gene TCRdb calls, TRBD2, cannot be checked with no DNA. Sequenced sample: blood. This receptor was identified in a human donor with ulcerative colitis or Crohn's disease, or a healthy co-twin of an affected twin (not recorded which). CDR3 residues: CASSLSLAGVIGELFF.